This T cell receptor (beta chain) was retrieved from a study of CD8+CD57+ T cells in acquired aplastic anemia. Study conclusions and caveats: CD8+ Simpson's diversity in patients was not significantly different from that in controls.

Looked up from germline, CDR1 is ENHRY and CDR2 is SYGVKD. The germline V and J ends were trimmed by 3 bases and 7 bases, with 10 bases remaining between them. The CDR3 extends over 12 amino acids. As regards this clonotype: The antigen remains undetermined.

TCR beta VDJ and CDR3 profiling used genomic DNA as template. TCRdb called the reads again in MiXCR, with one record for every CDR3 protein. The sample records under 350,000 distinct CDR3 sequences, roughly three fifths being singletons. The specimen was sorted CD4+, CD8+, or CD8+CD57+ T cells (not recorded which) from PBMCs. The chain couples TRBV10-3 to TRBJ2-7; tentative D call: TRBD2 (5 bases). The source is a human donor with severe aplastic anemia or a healthy control (not recorded which). The CDR3 is CAISDRTGEQYF. The CDR3 DNA is TGTGCCATCAGTGACCGCACGGGGGAGCAGTACTTC.